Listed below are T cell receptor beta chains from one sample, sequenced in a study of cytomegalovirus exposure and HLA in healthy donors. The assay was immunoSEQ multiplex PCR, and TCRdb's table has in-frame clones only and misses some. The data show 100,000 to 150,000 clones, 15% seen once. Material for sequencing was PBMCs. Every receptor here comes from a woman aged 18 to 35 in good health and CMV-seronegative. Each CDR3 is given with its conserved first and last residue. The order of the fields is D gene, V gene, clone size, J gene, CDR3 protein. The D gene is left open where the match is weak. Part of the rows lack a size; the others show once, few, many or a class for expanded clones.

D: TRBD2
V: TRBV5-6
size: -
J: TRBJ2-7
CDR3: CASSFGTSGRDEQYF

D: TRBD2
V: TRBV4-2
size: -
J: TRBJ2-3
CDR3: CASSQEGTSGGVDTQYF

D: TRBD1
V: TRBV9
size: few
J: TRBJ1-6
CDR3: CASSAELGQGAPLHF

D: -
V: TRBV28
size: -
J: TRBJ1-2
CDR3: CASSLPGEGGPNYGYTF

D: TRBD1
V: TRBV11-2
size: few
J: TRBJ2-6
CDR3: CASSLDRGNANVLTF

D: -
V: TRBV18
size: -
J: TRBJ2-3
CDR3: CASSPYGPTSTDTQYF

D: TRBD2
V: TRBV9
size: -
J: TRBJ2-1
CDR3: CASSPPGLADHNEQFF

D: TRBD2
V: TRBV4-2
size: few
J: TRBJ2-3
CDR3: CASSPGGSGDQLTQYF

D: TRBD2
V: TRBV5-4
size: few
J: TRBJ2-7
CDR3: CASTSGGPRKEQYF

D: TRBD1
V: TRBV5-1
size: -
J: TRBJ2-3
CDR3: CASSPTVGDSSTDTQYF

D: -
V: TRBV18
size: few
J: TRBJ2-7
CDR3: CASSTSGQGYEQYF

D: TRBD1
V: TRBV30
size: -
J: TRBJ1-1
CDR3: CASHPGTGNTEAFF

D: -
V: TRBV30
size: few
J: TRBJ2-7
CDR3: CAWSVGAAQYF

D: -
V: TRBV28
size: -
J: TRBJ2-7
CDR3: CASIDVRQDTYEQYF

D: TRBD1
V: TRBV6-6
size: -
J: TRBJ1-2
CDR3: CASSYTPTGRNYGYTF

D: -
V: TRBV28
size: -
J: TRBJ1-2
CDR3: CASIEGFNYGYTF

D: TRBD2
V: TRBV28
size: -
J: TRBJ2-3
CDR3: CASSFLGRESTDTQYF

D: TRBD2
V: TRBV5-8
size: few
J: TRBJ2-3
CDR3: CASSRLAGDTDTQYF

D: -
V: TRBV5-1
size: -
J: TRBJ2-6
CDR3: CASTKGDLGANVLTF

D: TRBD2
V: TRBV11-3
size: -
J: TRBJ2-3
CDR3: CASSPGRTGGPDTQYF

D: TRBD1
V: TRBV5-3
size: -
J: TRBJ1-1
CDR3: CARSLEANRGRRVEAFF

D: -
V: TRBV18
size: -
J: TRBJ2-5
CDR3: CASSPPLAGETQYF

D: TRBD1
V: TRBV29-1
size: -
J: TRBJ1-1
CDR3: CSVGTGVNTEAFF

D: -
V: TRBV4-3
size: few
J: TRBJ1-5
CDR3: CVSSQDGAPEQPQHF

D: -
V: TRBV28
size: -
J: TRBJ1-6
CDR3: CASTADSYNSPLHF

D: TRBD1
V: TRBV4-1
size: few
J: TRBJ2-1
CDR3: CASSHVFQNRGVNEQFF

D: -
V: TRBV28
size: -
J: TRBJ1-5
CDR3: CASSTRLYSNQPQHF

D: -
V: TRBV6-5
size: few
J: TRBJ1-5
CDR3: CASRDDRYSNQPQHF

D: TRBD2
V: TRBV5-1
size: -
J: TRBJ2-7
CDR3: CASSWRRGAYEQYF

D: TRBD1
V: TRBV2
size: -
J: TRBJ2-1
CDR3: CASRAISGTGGNEQFF

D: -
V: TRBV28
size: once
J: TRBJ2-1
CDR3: CASSLSREQFF

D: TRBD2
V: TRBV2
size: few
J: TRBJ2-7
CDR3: CASSPGLAYEQYF

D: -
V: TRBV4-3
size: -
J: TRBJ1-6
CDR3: CASSQSGSYNSPLHF

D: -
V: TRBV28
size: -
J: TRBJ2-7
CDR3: CASSFGLTYEQYF

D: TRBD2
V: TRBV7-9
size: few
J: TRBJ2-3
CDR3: CASSLLAGVTDTQYF

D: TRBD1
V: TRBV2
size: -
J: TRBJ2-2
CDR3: CASSPTARGTGELFF

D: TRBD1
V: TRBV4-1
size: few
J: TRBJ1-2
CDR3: CASSLGQGGNYGYTF

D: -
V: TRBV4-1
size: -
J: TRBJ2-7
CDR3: CASSRELGGDGQYF

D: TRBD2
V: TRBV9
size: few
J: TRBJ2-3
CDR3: CASSVPSGGPDTQYF

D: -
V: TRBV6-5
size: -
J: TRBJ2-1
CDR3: CASRRVAANEQFF

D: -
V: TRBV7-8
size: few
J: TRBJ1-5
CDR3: CASSSTENQPQHF

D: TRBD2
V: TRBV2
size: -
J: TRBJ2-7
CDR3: CASPTTSGVYEQYF

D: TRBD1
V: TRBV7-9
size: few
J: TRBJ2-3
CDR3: CASSRDGGQGVGIDTQYF

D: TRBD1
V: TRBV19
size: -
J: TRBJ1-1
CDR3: CASSPTTGESAEAFF

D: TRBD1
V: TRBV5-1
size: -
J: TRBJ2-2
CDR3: CASSSAGTGGGTGELFF

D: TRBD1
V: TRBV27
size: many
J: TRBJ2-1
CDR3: CASRPQGVRDNEQFF